The 2 T cell receptor beta chains below were found in one sample sequenced in a study of cytomegalovirus exposure and HLA in healthy donors. Primers for the PCR totalled 60 Vbeta and 13 Jbeta. Sequencing was performed with immunoSEQ multiplex PCR; in TCRdb, only in-frame clones are kept and a portion is missing. Of 120,000 to 150,000 clones listed, around 79% are singletons. The sequenced sample was PBMCs. The receptors originated from a middle-aged woman in good health and CMV-seropositive.

This clone was counted once. This rearrangement joins TRBV5-1 to TRBJ2-2; D is possibly TRBD2 (6 bases). This CDR3 is 15 amino acids long. From germline, CDR1 is SGHRS and CDR2 YFSETQ. V was clipped by 4 bases and J by 6 bases, with 16 bases between them. This CDR3 is CASSLAGPVSGELFF. The DNA of the CDR3 is TGCGCCAGCAGCCTCGCGGGGCCGGTCTCCGGGGAGCTGTTTTTT.

The chain combines TRBV5-1 with TRBJ2-5; 7 nucleotides align to TRBD2. The J call may be wrong; the DNA end is better matched by TRBJ2-7. This CDR3 comprises 16 residues. Germline V gives CDR1 SGHRS, CDR2 YFSETQ. The CDR3 DNA is TGCGCCAGCAGCTCGTCTCCGGGACTATCTGGCGACGAGCAGTACTTC. Protein product: CASSSSPGLSGDEQYF.